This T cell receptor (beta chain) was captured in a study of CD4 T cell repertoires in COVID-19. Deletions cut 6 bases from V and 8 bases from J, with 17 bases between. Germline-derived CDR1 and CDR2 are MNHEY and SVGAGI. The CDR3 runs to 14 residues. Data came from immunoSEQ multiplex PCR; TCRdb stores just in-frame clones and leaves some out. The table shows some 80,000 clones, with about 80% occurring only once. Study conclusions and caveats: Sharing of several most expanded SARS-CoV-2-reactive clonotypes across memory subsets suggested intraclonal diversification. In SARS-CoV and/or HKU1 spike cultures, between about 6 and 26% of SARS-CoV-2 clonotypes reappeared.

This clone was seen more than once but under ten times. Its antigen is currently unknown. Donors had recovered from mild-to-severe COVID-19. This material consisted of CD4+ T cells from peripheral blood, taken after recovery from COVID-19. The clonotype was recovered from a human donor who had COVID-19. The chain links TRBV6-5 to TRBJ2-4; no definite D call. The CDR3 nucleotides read TGTGCCAGCAGGCTGTCCTACTCTAACGACATTCAGTACTTC. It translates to CASRLSYSNDIQYF.